The source of this TCR beta chain is a study of cytotoxic CD8 clonotypes in ibrutinib-treated CLL. Libraries were prepared by immunoSEQ multiplex PCR; TCRdb keeps only in-frame clonotypes and omits some of them. The table shows around 310,000 clones, with more than 65% occurring only once. Only one count was recorded for this clone. Its specificity is not known. Study-wide results and caveats: Clonality rose at ibrutinib response and fell back toward baseline at progression. The study sampled sustained-remission and progressing patients at different times. Circulating CD8+ T-cell counts were tracked by baseline clonality, which exceeded that of age-matched healthy donors.

Germline CDR1 LGHNA, CDR2 YNFKEQ. Trimming removed 2 bases at V and 5 bases at J, with 15 bases between. CDR3 size: 15 residues. This rearrangement joins TRBV4-2 to TRBJ2-5; D call uncertain. Sequenced here: PBMCs, sampled before ibrutinib treatment. The receptor's source is a human donor with chronic lymphocytic leukemia. Written as DNA, the CDR3 is TGTGCCAGCAGCCAATCTCCCCGCAACGGGGAGACCCAGTACTTC. Its protein is CASSQSPRNGETQYF.